These T cell receptor beta chains were read from a single sample in a study of blood T cells in healthy people across ages. Each CDR3 protein gets one entry after TCRdb re-called the 5' RACE reads with MiXCR. The sample lists roughly 800,000 distinct CDR3 sequences; approximately 25% were seen once. Another study also made use of these data, one on T cells of mothers and their children.

Specimen: blood. The receptors shown here come from a boy aged 5-17 years in good health. The CDR3 runs from the conserved cysteine through the conserved F or W. A D gene is named only where the DNA matches it firmly. Only some rows state a clone size, as once, few, many or a class for expanded clones.

CASAEGRLLAKNIQYF	TGTGCTAGTGCCGAGGGACGGCTACTAGCCAAAAACATTCAGTACTTC	TRBJ2-4	-	TRBV12-5	16	-
CASSPRAAGGPGSETQYF	TGTGCCAGCAGCCCAAGAGCAGCGGGAGGGCCAGGGAGTGAGACCCAGTACTTC	TRBJ2-5	TRBD2	TRBV3-1	18	few
CASRVTGHLNEQFF	TGTGCCAGCAGAGTCACGGGACACCTAAATGAGCAGTTCTTC	TRBJ2-1	-	TRBV12-3/TRBV12-4	14	-
CASSQGPAGGSYEQYF	TGTGCCAGCAGCCAAGGGCCTGCGGGAGGGTCCTACGAGCAGTACTTC	TRBJ2-7	TRBD2	TRBV7-3	16	-
CASSLKEWADTQYF	TGTGCCAGCAGCTTAAAGGAGTGGGCAGATACGCAGTATTTT	TRBJ2-3	-	TRBV7-3	14	-
CASSDSDRASYEQYF	TGTGCCAGCAGTGACAGTGACAGGGCCTCCTACGAGCAGTACTTC	TRBJ2-7	TRBD1	TRBV2	15	-
CASSRQSYNEQFF	TGTGCCAGCAGTCGGCAGTCCTACAATGAGCAGTTCTTC	TRBJ2-1	-	TRBV6-5	13	-
CASSNIIGTGAFF	TGTGCCAGCAGCAACATAATCGGCACTGGAGCTTTCTTT	TRBJ1-1	-	TRBV3-1	13	-
CSSRTNTEAFF	TGCAGTTCTAGGACGAACACTGAAGCTTTCTTT	TRBJ1-1	-	TRBV20-1	11	-
CASSQEYRSTEAFF	TGTGCCAGCAGCCAAGAATACCGCAGCACTGAAGCTTTCTTT	TRBJ1-1	-	TRBV3-1	14	-
CASSHQGGHGYTF	TGTGCCAGCAGCCACCAGGGGGGACATGGCTACACCTTC	TRBJ1-2	TRBD1	TRBV14	13	-
CSVGWRGQETQYF	TGCAGCGTTGGATGGAGGGGCCAAGAGACCCAGTACTTC	TRBJ2-5	-	TRBV29-1	13	-
CSVLWGGPQRNEQFF	TGCAGCGTCTTATGGGGGGGGCCGCAACGGAATGAGCAGTTCTTC	TRBJ2-1	-	TRBV29-1	15	-
CASSYEGRTNEKLFF	TGTGCCAGCAGTTACGAGGGGCGGACGAATGAAAAACTGTTTTTT	TRBJ1-4	-	TRBV6-6	15	-
CASSPEGRLETQYF	TGCGCCAGCAGCCCGGAGGGCCGCTTGGAGACCCAGTACTTC	TRBJ2-5	-	TRBV5-1	14	-
CASSQAAGNGYTF	TGTGCCAGCAGCCAGGCCGCCGGGAATGGCTACACCTTC	TRBJ1-2	-	TRBV14	13	-
CASSPGSWTQYF	TGCGCCAGCAGCCCCGGGTCGTGGACCCAGTACTTC	TRBJ2-5	-	TRBV5-1	12	-
CASRTRGAGSPLHF	TGTGCCAGTCGCACCCGGGGGGCAGGGTCACCCCTCCACTTT	TRBJ1-6	-	TRBV28	14	-
CASSRGLAGVATGELFF	TGTGCCAGCAGTCGCGGACTAGCGGGAGTGGCCACCGGGGAGCTGTTTTTT	TRBJ2-2	TRBD2	TRBV27	17	-
CASSQGRSTDTQYF	TGCGCCAGCAGCCAAGGCCGATCCACAGATACGCAGTATTTT	TRBJ2-3	-	TRBV4-1	14	many
CASRVVLAGETQYF	TGTGCCAGCAGGGTAGTACTAGCGGGAGAGACCCAGTACTTC	TRBJ2-5	TRBD2	TRBV2	14	-
CSARDSRWNTEAFF	TGCAGTGCTAGAGATAGCAGGTGGAACACTGAAGCTTTCTTT	TRBJ1-1	-	TRBV20-1	14	-
CASSLYDSANSPLHF	TGTGCCAGCAGTTTGTATGACAGCGCTAATTCACCCCTCCACTTT	TRBJ1-6	-	TRBV27	15	-
CSARGSSGRMGYEQYF	TGCAGTGCTAGAGGAAGTAGCGGGAGGATGGGCTACGAGCAGTACTTC	TRBJ2-7	TRBD2	TRBV20-1	16	few
CSVSGLGNYEQYF	TGCAGCGTTTCCGGACTGGGGAATTACGAGCAGTACTTC	TRBJ2-7	-	TRBV29-1	13	-
CSVGGRFFDEQYF	TGCAGCGTTGGGGGTAGATTTTTCGACGAGCAGTACTTC	TRBJ2-7	-	TRBV29-1	13	few
CASSSSGRRVNERFF	TGCGCCAGCAGTTCTAGCGGGAGAAGAGTCAATGAGCGGTTCTTC	TRBJ2-1	TRBD2	TRBV5-1	15	-
CSARPGGQNTEAFF	TGCAGTGCTAGGCCAGGGGGGCAGAACACTGAAGCTTTCTTT	TRBJ1-1	TRBD1	TRBV20-1	14	few
CASSWGQGDEQYF	TGTGCCAGCAGCTGGGGACAGGGTGACGAGCAGTACTTC	TRBJ2-7	TRBD1	TRBV7-2	13	-
CASSRGVSSGGYTF	TGTGCCAGCAGCCGCGGGGTCTCTAGCGGGGGCTACACCTTC	TRBJ1-2	-	TRBV7-9	14	-
CASRNRTSGSYNEQFF	TGCGCCAGCAGAAATCGTACTAGCGGCTCCTACAATGAGCAGTTCTTC	TRBJ2-1	TRBD2	TRBV5-1	16	-
CASSQLAGGYETQYF	TGTGCCAGCAGCCAACTAGCGGGGGGATATGAGACCCAGTACTTC	TRBJ2-5	TRBD2	TRBV3-1	15	-
CASSLNVLGGNEQFF	TGTGCCAGCAGTTTAAATGTATTAGGGGGCAATGAGCAGTTCTTC	TRBJ2-1	-	TRBV28	15	-
CASSPRAGEQFF	TGTGCCAGCAGCCCTCGAGCGGGTGAGCAGTTCTTC	TRBJ2-1	-	TRBV6-5	12	few
CASLKGSTSYEQYF	TGTGCCAGCCTCAAAGGGAGCACCTCATACGAGCAGTACTTC	TRBJ2-7	-	TRBV2	14	-
CASSFWGSETQYF	TGTGCCAGCAGCTTCTGGGGTTCAGAGACCCAGTACTTC	TRBJ2-5	-	TRBV5-5	13	-
CASSTGTLKETQYF	TGTGCCAGCAGCACCGGGACGCTTAAAGAGACCCAGTACTTC	TRBJ2-5	-	TRBV7-2	14	-